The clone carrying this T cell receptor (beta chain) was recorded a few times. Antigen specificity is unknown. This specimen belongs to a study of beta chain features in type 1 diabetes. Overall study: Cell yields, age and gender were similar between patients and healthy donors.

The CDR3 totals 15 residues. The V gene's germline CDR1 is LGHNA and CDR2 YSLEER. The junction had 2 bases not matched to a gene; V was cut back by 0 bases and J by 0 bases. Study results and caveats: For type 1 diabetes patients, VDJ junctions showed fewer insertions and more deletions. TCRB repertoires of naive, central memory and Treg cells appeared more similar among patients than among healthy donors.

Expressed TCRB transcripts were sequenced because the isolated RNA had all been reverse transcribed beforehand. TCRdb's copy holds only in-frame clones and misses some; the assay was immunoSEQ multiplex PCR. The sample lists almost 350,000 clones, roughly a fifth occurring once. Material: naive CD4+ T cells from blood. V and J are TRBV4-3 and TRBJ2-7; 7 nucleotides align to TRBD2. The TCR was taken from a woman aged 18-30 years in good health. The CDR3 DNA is TGCGCCAGCAGCCAAGAGGCGGGGGACTCCTACGAGCAGTACTTC. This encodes CASSQEAGDSYEQYF.